The subject of this entry is one TCR beta chain. The data originate from a study of blood T cell repertoires in COVID-19. About the research overall: Sites across the United States, Italy and Spain contributed samples from acute and convalescent COVID-19. PBMCs, B-cell-depleted T cells, or T cells provided the cDNA or gDNA that made up the material.

Clones were sequenced by immunoSEQ multiplex PCR, and TCRdb holds only the in-frame ones, with some missing. The repertoire holds fewer than 85,000 clones, with 73% as singletons. This CDR3 is built from 14 residues. V was shortened by 6 bases and J by 2 bases, with 12 bases between the two germline ends. Germline V gene lookup returns CDR1 MNHEY and CDR2 SVGEGT. Input material: peripheral blood. The rearrangement uses TRBV6-2 or TRBV6-3 and TRBJ2-3, with D possibly TRBD1 on 6 matching bases. The clonotype comes from a man aged 55-75 years with acute or convalescent COVID-19. CDR3 in DNA: TGTGCCAGCAGCCCGGACAGCTTCACAGATACGCAGTATTTT. It is translated as CASSPDSFTDTQYF.